This record covers a single T cell receptor (beta chain). At least ten counts were recorded for this clonotype. Its antigen is not yet known. No base qualities exist here, and no much larger clone lies one base off it. The data are from a study of T cells in Graves' hyperthyroidism and ophthalmopathy (dated by TCRdb to about 2019). Study-wide context: Peripheral blood samples were taken at initial diagnosis, before any treatment was given. The 90 to 100 discovery patients were randomly split 7:3 into training and test sets. A discovery cohort of about a hundred patients, 43 with Graves' ophthalmopathy and fewer than 65 with stable Graves' hyperthyroidism, was used to find distinguishing TCR V-J signatures. The study also compared thyroid tissue and blood T-cell repertoires from a handful of Graves' hyperthyroidism patients. Prospective prediction of ophthalmopathy was tested in an independent validation cohort consisting of some 19 hyperthyroidism patients and 17 patients who later progressed to ophthalmopathy. The paper reports TCR Vbeta CDR3 sequencing of roughly 140 peripheral blood samples: around 41 ophthalmopathy, roughly 74 hyperthyroidism and some 17 progressor patients. After sampling, hyperthyroidism patients received methimazole starting at 30 mg daily, and ophthalmopathy patients received high-dose intravenous methylprednisolone.

Study-wide conclusions, independent of this receptor: In validation, the model predicted progression to ophthalmopathy a median of about 6.5 months before onset, with over 55% sensitivity and 72.22% specificity. No statistical method was used to set the sample size in advance, and investigators knew the group allocation. Most expanded thyroid clonotypes (frequency above 0.001) were also detected in blood, a finding suggesting that blood repertoires may reflect thyroid immune responses. A model built on a 13 V-J signature distinguished ophthalmopathy from stable hyperthyroidism, reaching 85% to 90% sensitivity and approximately 81% specificity in cross-validation and 80%/75% in testing.

Amplification of TCR beta CDR3 regions was carried out from RNA transcripts. For the first round of RT-PCR on the TCR CDR3, the HTBI primer set was used together with the Qiagen OneStep RT-PCR kit. Libraries were constructed in a second round of multiplex PCR, after which size selection and purification were performed. Libraries were sequenced paired-end with 100 bp reads on an Illumina HiSeq2000. The authors processed their data as follows. SOAPnuke was used to process the raw data, throwing out any read that contained adapters or uncalled bases, had a mean Phred below 15, or lacked an exact constant-primer or identifier match. High-quality paired reads were merged using COPE v1.2.5, and each unique nucleotide sequence was defined as a clonotype. MiTCR v1.1 was used to align clonotypes to the IMGT TRBV, TRBD and TRBJ reference segments. The analysis was restricted to V-J combinations with a frequency above 0.0001, which together covered 98% to 99.2% of the repertoires. A TCS score was defined as the ratio of F50 (clonal expansion) to E x V (chaos), with BLOSUM62-based TCRdist applied between CDR3 peptides within each V-J. Welch's t-statistics and random forest reduced roughly 530 V-J features to 13, which were used in a naive Bayes classifier (R e1071). TCRdb handled the public reads itself, with Q25 trimming in fastp and clone calling in MiXCR, and kept productive beta chains. All rows with the same CDR3 protein become a single entry with the most common DNA and genes. The authors' filters were not applied to this entry. This sample has over 300,000 distinct CDR3 sequences in its table, and roughly 13% of those were observed once. The ten largest clones capture approximately 10% of the sample.

Stable Graves' hyperthyroidism was defined as no progression to ophthalmopathy during 18 months of follow-up. The hyperthyroidism patients were between 18 and 65 years old and newly diagnosed, with a disease duration of less than 2 months. Exclusion was applied to patients with uncontrolled infections, other autoimmune diseases, pregnancy or lactation. Diagnoses were established on the basis of clinical symptoms, serum thyroxine and TRAb, thyroid ultrasound, and orbital computed tomography. Ficoll-Paque density gradient centrifugation was used to isolate PBMCs from approximately 10 ml of fresh peripheral blood. Total RNA was extracted using Trizol reagent, and RNA quality was assessed on an Agilent 2100 Bioanalyzer. What was sequenced was blood. This TCR derives from a woman aged 60-75 years with Graves' hyperthyroidism.

The nucleotides read TGTGCCAGCAGTGAAGGTACCCTAGCGGGGGGCACAGATACGCAGTATTTT. This sequence encodes CASSEGTLAGGTDTQYF. The rearranged segments are TRBV6-1 and TRBJ2-3; TRBD2 agrees with 10 junctional bases. V loses 1 base at its end and J loses 1 base; junction bases beyond the gene matches: 5. Spanning cysteine to phenylalanine, the CDR3 consists of 17 amino acids. Of all the DNA, just the CDR3 is kept, 51 bases in frame from base 1. CDR1 and CDR2, per the germline V gene, are MNHNS and SASEGT.